This TCR beta chain emerged from a study of shared T cell receptors in the human thymus. Method: immunoSEQ multiplex PCR; TCRdb's copy keeps in-frame clones and lacks some. The sample lists hundreds of thousands of clones, approximately 83% seen once, with more than 0.008% in the top ten. This clone appeared once. Germline and junction disagree at one end, which may indicate a read error. Other nucleotide sequences in the sample specify the same CDR3. The CDR3 is 19 amino acids. The germline V gene has CDR1 LNHNV and CDR2 YYDKDF (reference sequence). Another study also made use of these data, one on human thymus T cells. That paper states: Serving as donors were healthy Finnish infants, each of whom was having open corrective surgery for congenital heart defects. Thymic resections from corrective heart surgery supplied the tissue. In thymic and blood repertoires alike, V and J usage looked biased. Thymic TCR repertoires of unrelated people reportedly overlapped highly.

The clonotype originates from a girl under three years old with a congenital heart defect. The sequenced sample consisted of thymocytes. The rearrangement uses TRBV15 and TRBJ2-7, with D tentatively TRBD1 or TRBD2 (5 bases each). The CDR3 bases are TGTGCCACTAGCAGCGGACCCTTCAGCACAGGCGAAAGCTCCTACGAGCAGTACTTC. Translated: CATSSGPFSTGESSYEQYF.